Below, 22 T cell receptor beta chains from the same sample are listed, as sequenced in a study of graft-versus-host responses after intestinal transplantation. Measured with immunoSEQ multiplex PCR; TCRdb has only the in-frame clones, and not every one. This table has more than 70,000 clones, almost 90% appearing once. The antigens of these receptors remain unknown. This material consisted of unstimulated CD4+ T cells sorted from spleen or lymph node cells, taken before intestinal transplant. All receptors come from a human donor who received an intestinal transplant.

The rearrangement links TRBV25-1 to TRBJ1-1; the match to TRBD1 covers 10 bases. The trim removed 6 bases at V and 5 bases at J, leaving 9 bases unmatched. CDR1 is MGHDK and CDR2 is SYGVNS in the germline V gene. The CDR3 contains 15 residues. DNA for the CDR3: TGTGCCAGCAGAAGACTGACGGGACAGGGGACTGAAGCTTTCTTT. Protein sequence: CASRRLTGQGTEAFF.

The chain recombines TRBV2 with TRBJ1-1; D is unclear. Trimming stripped 7 bases from V and 5 bases from J, with 14 bases between. Germline V gives CDR1 SNHLY, CDR2 FYNNEI. CDR3 size: 13 residues. DNA for the CDR3: TGTGCCAGCACCGAGACAAGAAGGACTGAAGCTTTCTTT. As protein: CASTETRRTEAFF. The whole variable domain, remainder taken from reference TRBV2 and TRBJ1-1, is EPEVTQTPSHQVTQMGQEVILRCVPISNHLYFYWYRQILGQKVEFLVSFYNNEISEKSEIFDDQFSVERPDGSNFTLKIRSTKLEDSAMYFCASTETRRTEAFFGQGTRLTVV.

The rearrangement uses TRBV7-9 and TRBJ1-1; 7 nucleotides line up with TRBD1. The CDR3 loop spans 15 amino acids. Trimming took 5 bases from V and 0 from J; bases not matched to a gene: 6. CDR1 and CDR2 (germline): SEHNR, FQNEAQ (reference sequence). The CDR3 bases are TGTGCCAGCAGCGCACCGGGACAGTTGAACACTGAAGCTTTCTTT. Protein sequence: CASSAPGQLNTEAFF.

This chain links TRBV5-1 with TRBJ1-1; TRBD1 is a possible D gene (6 bases). CDR3 length: 13 amino acids. The V gene's germline CDR1 is SGHRS and CDR2 YFSETQ. The V end was cut by 4 bases, the J end by 0 bases, with 7 bases between. The CDR3 loop is CASSGDMNTEAFF. The CDR3, as DNA: TGCGCCAGCAGCGGGGACATGAACACTGAAGCTTTCTTT.

The rearrangement uses TRBV25-1 and TRBJ2-1; 8 bases map to TRBD2. In germline, CDR1 is MGHDK, CDR2 SYGVNS. The V and J ends lost 1 base and 2 bases, in that order; junction bases with no gene match: 7. The CDR3 runs 17 residues. CDR3 in amino acids: CASSESGGGPTYNEQFF. In DNA form, the CDR3 reads TGTGCCAGCAGTGAATCCGGGGGGGGTCCAACCTACAATGAGCAGTTCTTC.

This chain uses TRBV5-4 with TRBJ2-3; 8 nucleotides align to TRBD2. CDR3 size: 14 residues. From germline, CDR1 is SGHNT and CDR2 YYREEE (reference sequence). Unmatched junction bases numbered 7, after V lost 4 bases and J lost 6 bases. CDR3 loop: CASSTGGPEDTQYF. CDR3 sequence (DNA): TGTGCCAGCAGCACGGGGGGGCCGGAGGATACGCAGTATTTT.

The chain couples TRBV6-5 to TRBJ1-2; D unresolved. The germline V gene has CDR1 MNHEY and CDR2 SVGAGI. The ends were cut back, 5 bases at V and 4 bases at J, with 17 bases in the middle. The length of the CDR3 is 15 residues. The CDR3 loop is CASSPTGSKPYGYTF. The CDR3 nucleotides are TGTGCCAGCAGTCCTACGGGGAGTAAACCCTATGGCTACACCTTC.

V usage is TRBV6-5 and J usage is TRBJ2-7; 7 nucleotides agree with TRBD1. CDR3 size: 15 residues. CDR1 is MNHEY and CDR2 is SVGAGI in the germline V gene. V shed 0 bases, J shed 2 bases, and the junction held 4 bases outside the gene matches. The CDR3 protein is CASSYSYRGPYEQYF. CDR3 nucleotide sequence: TGTGCCAGCAGTTACTCCTACAGGGGCCCCTACGAGCAGTACTTC.

The genes are TRBV6-1 and TRBJ1-1, with 8 nucleotides matching TRBD1. V dropped 3 bases and J dropped 1; count of bases not matched to a gene: 4. This CDR3 is built from 15 residues. CDR1 is MNHNS and CDR2 is SASEGT in the germline V gene. CDR3 sequence: CASSDMGQANTEAFF. The DNA for the CDR3 is TGTGCCAGCAGTGATATGGGACAGGCGAACACTGAAGCTTTCTTT.

The chain uses TRBV7-6 and TRBJ2-5, with 7 bases identical to TRBD2. This CDR3 region has 16 residues. V lost 1 base and J lost 4; bases outside the gene matches: 9. The V gene's germline CDR1 is SGHVS and CDR2 FNYEAQ. In nucleotides, the CDR3 is TGTGCCAGCAGCTTAGGGGCGGTTCTAGCGGCAGAGACCCAGTACTTC. Its translation: CASSLGAVLAAETQYF.

The chain uses TRBV10-2 and TRBJ1-4; 9 nucleotides line up with TRBD1. J was trimmed by 6 bases and V by 6 bases; bases with no gene match: 8. Germline loops: CDR1 WSHSY, CDR2 SAAADI. The CDR3 runs 15 residues. CDR3 coding DNA: TGCGCCAGCAGGGGACGGACAGGGGTTTATGAAAAACTGTTTTTT. Its protein is CASRGRTGVYEKLFF.

The V gene is TRBV5-1, the J gene TRBJ1-4; TRBD1 matches at 7 bases. Unmatched junction bases numbered 7, after V lost 4 bases and J lost 4 bases. This CDR3 comprises 15 residues. Per germline, CDR1 SGHRS and CDR2 YFSETQ. As DNA, the CDR3 is TGCGCCAGCAGCCCCACAGGGGCCATTAATGAAAAACTGTTTTTT. Its translation is CASSPTGAINEKLFF. The whole variable domain, filled in from reference TRBV5-1 and TRBJ1-4, reads KAGVTQTPRYLIKTRGQQVTLSCSPISGHRSVSWYQQTPGQGLQFLFEYFSETQRNKGNFPGRFSGRQFSNSRSEMNVSTLELGDSALYLCASSPTGAINEKLFFGSGTQLSVL.

The chain has TRBV6-5 and TRBJ2-5; 8 bases align to TRBD2. Unmatched junction bases numbered 11, after V lost 7 bases and J lost 4 bases. CDR3 size: 15 residues. Germline values: CDR1 MNHEY, CDR2 SVGAGI. CDR3 region: CASTIRGGLGETQYF. CDR3 sequence (DNA): TGTGCCAGCACCATACGGGGGGGGCTGGGAGAGACCCAGTACTTC.

The rearrangement joins TRBV9 to TRBJ2-7, with 7 bases matching TRBD1. Germline V gene sequence: CDR1 SGDLS, CDR2 YYNGEE. V shed 1 base, J shed 2 bases, and the junction held 3 bases outside the gene matches. This CDR3 contains 14 residues. CDR3 sequence (DNA): TGTGCCAGCAGCGTAACAGGGGAACCCTACGAGCAGTACTTC. Residues: CASSVTGEPYEQYF.

This clone was detected once. The chain is built from TRBV5-1 and TRBJ1-6, with a weak D call TRBD1 (6 bases). The CDR3 is 13 amino acids. Trimming left V 5 bases short and J 10 bases short, with 13 bases between. Germline-derived CDR1 and CDR2 are SGHRS and YFSETQ. CDR3 amino acids: CASRQGPTSPLHF. As DNA, the CDR3 is TGCGCCAGCAGACAGGGCCCCACCTCACCCCTCCACTTT.

The chain carries TRBV5-1 and TRBJ2-3; D is possibly TRBD2 (7 bases). Germline values: CDR1 SGHRS, CDR2 YFSETQ. The CDR3 covers 17 residues. The germline V and J ends were trimmed by 0 bases and 1 base, with 15 bases remaining between them. The CDR3 sequence: CASSLGGGAIGTDTQYF. CDR3 DNA: TGCGCCAGCAGCTTGGGAGGGGGGGCGATCGGCACAGATACGCAGTATTTT.

A few counts support this clone. J is TRBJ2-1 and V is TRBV6-6; 11 bases match TRBD1. V lost 7 bases to trimming and J lost 7 bases; unmatched junction nucleotides: 12. CDR1 is MNHNY, CDR2 SVGAGI, per germline (reference sequence). The CDR3 sequence is 16 residues long. The CDR3 reads CASNRVGTGGPNEQFF. The CDR3, as DNA: TGTGCCAGCAATAGGGTGGGGACAGGGGGACCAAATGAGCAGTTCTTC.

The chain employs TRBV5-1 and TRBJ2-3; 9 bases fit TRBD2. CDR3 length: 16 residues. J gave up 6 bases and V 3 bases, and 11 bases lay outside the gene matches. Germline loops: CDR1 SGHRS, CDR2 YFSETQ. CDR3 protein: CASSSGVASGTDTQYF. CDR3 bases: TGCGCCAGCAGCTCCGGCGTAGCTAGCGGGACGGATACGCAGTATTTT. The whole variable domain, remainder taken from reference TRBV5-1 and TRBJ2-3, is KAGVTQTPRYLIKTRGQQVTLSCSPISGHRSVSWYQQTPGQGLQFLFEYFSETQRNKGNFPGRFSGRQFSNSRSEMNVSTLELGDSALYLCASSSGVASGTDTQYFGPGTRLTVL.

The chain carries TRBV6-5 and TRBJ2-3; 8 nucleotides align to TRBD1. CDR1 MNHEY and CDR2 SVGAGI come from the germline V gene. This CDR3 is 15 amino acids long. Trimming cost V 7 bases and J 2 bases; bases outside gene matches: 8. CDR3 nucleotide sequence: TGTGCCAGCAAACAAGGACAGGGCCCCACAGATACGCAGTATTTT. Translating gives CASKQGQGPTDTQYF.

The V call is TRBV7-2, the J call TRBJ1-6; 10 nucleotides agree with TRBD1. V lost 4 bases and J lost 10; bases outside the gene matches: 7. The CDR3 sequence is 15 residues long. The germline gives CDR1 SGHTA, CDR2 FQGNSA. Here the CDR3 DNA reads TGTGCCAGCAGCTCAAGGACAGGGGGGCACTCACCCCTCCACTTT. It specifies CASSSRTGGHSPLHF.

In its sample, this clone was seen a few times. The V call is TRBV6-6, the J call TRBJ1-6, with D unclear. Germline CDR1 reads MNHNY; CDR2 reads SVGAGI (reference sequence). The germline V and J ends were trimmed by 6 bases and 0 bases, with 12 bases remaining between them. This CDR3 region has 16 residues. In nucleotides, the CDR3 is TGTGCCAGCAGCCCTAGAAGGAGCTCCTATAATTCACCCCTCCACTTT. Translated: CASSPRRSSYNSPLHF.

The chain carries TRBV19 and TRBJ1-2, with TRBD1 matching 8 bases. The CDR3 has 14 amino acids. Germline loops: CDR1 LNHDA, CDR2 SQIVND (reference sequence). After removal of 4 bases from V and 2 bases from J, the junction contained 3 bases not matched to a gene. CDR3 loop: CASSTGQGNYGYTF. The CDR3 nucleotides are TGTGCCAGTAGTACCGGACAGGGAAACTATGGCTACACCTTC.